These 8 T cell receptor beta chains were all obtained from the same sample, sequenced in a study of kidney transplant recipient with SARS-CoV-2 infection. TCRdb reprocessed the reads via MiXCR and lists one record per CDR3 protein. This table holds under 300,000 distinct CDR3 sequences, 29% found once. The sequencing used a blood sample, collected at baseline and around day 120 from a kidney transplant recipient. Receptors originate from a young adult male patient who had COVID-19 and was a kidney transplant recipient. Some of the T cells may derive from the graft donor.

V is TRBV4-3 and J is TRBJ2-1; weak D call: TRBD2 (7 bases). Trimming removed 0 bases from V and 8 bases from J, with 17 bases in between. This CDR3 is 16 amino acids long. Germline V CDR1 and CDR2: LGHNA, YSLEER. CDR3 nucleotides: TGCGCCAGCAGCCAAGATTTACCCGGGGGGCCCTATGAGCAGTTCTTC. Its translation is CASSQDLPGGPYEQFF.

In the case of this clonotype: With a much larger clone just one base away, this may be a read error. V is TRBV21-1 and J is TRBJ2-2; TRBD1 is the table's D call, not checked against the DNA. TRBV21-1 is reported as a pseudogene. The CDR3 is 14 residues long. The CDR3 DNA follows: TGTGCCAGCAGTGGGGCCACTGGTGCCGGGGAGCTGCTTTTT. This sequence encodes CASSGATGAGELLF.

This clonotype was counted only a few times. V usage is TRBV27 and J usage is TRBJ2-1, with unresolved D. Trimming shortened V by 8 bases and J by 8 bases, and 10 bases separated the two germline ends. Germline CDR1 MNHEY, CDR2 SMNVEV (reference sequence). This CDR3 comprises 11 residues. The CDR3 loop is CASGVSDEQFF. The CDR3 coding sequence is TGTGCCAGCGGGGTCTCTGATGAGCAGTTCTTC.

Comments on this clonotype: One end of the junction fails to match germline, which may point to a read error. The chain is built from TRBV10-1 and TRBJ1-5; the D gene is possibly TRBD1 (5 bases). Germline CDR1 WNHNN, CDR2 SYGVQD (reference sequence). The CDR3 contains 15 residues. The DNA of the CDR3 is TGTGCCAGCAGTGAGAGGGTAGGGGCGAATCAGCCCCAGCATTTT. Translated: CASSERVGANQPQHF.

This clonotype was observed many times. The V and J genes are TRBV6-1 and TRBJ1-2; D uncertain. V lost 4 bases and J lost 4, with 22 bases in between. The CDR3 loop spans 17 amino acids. CDR1 and CDR2 (germline): MNHNS, SASEGT. In nucleotides, the CDR3 is TGTGCCAGCAGTGTCCGAATGGAATGTAGAAAGACCTATGGCTACACCTTC. Encoded protein: CASSVRMECRKTYGYTF.

This clonotype was observed at least ten times. This chain joins TRBV5-5 and TRBJ1-1; no clear D. Per the germline V gene, CDR1 is SGHKS and CDR2 is YYEKEE (reference sequence). V was clipped by 0 bases and J by 4 bases, with 13 bases between them. CDR3 length: 15 amino acids. The CDR3 reads CASSLERVVSTEAFF. The CDR3, as DNA: TGTGCCAGCAGCTTGGAGCGAGTAGTGAGCACTGAAGCTTTCTTT.

This clonotype was counted ten times or more. The rearrangement uses TRBV28 and TRBJ2-4; no firm D call. The CDR3 totals 13 residues. The V end was cut by 7 bases, the J end by 6 bases, with 13 bases between. Germline CDR1 reads MDHEN; CDR2 reads SYDVKM. In nucleotides, the CDR3 is TGTGCCAGCAACTCCCTTGGTTTAAACATTCAGTACTTC. Encoded protein: CASNSLGLNIQYF.

This clonotype was detected ten times or more. The V gene is TRBV6-1, the J gene TRBJ1-3, with D unresolved. V was trimmed by 1 base and J by 0 bases, leaving 13 bases between them. Germline-derived CDR1 and CDR2 are MNHNS and SASEGT. The CDR3 extends over 17 amino acids. The CDR3: CASSEVGSLFSGNTIYF. The CDR3 nucleotides are TGTGCCAGCAGTGAAGTTGGCAGCCTCTTCTCTGGAAACACCATATATTTT.